This TCR beta chain derives from a study of CD8+ T cells in alopecia areata. Study background: The study gave treated patients oral tofacitinib at 5 to 10 mg twice daily. Study-wide results and caveats: In scalp, tofacitinib significantly decreased clonality and expanded CD8+ clones among the top 100.

The treatment was: oral pan-JAK inhibitor, 5-10 mg twice daily. TCR sequencing used cDNA made by reverse transcription of extracted RNA. Generated by immunoSEQ multiplex PCR, the TCRdb table keeps only in-frame clones and is missing some. This sample has over 100,000 clones, with roughly 50% found just once. About this clone itself: Its antigen remains unknown. The junction differs from germline at one of its ends, possibly a read error. The sample has other DNA sequences that encode this CDR3 too.

The CDR3 is 14 residues long. CDR1 is MGHRA, CDR2 YSYEKL, per germline. The chain recombines TRBV4-1 with TRBJ1-1; 7 bases fit TRBD1. The sample in question was CD8+ T cells sorted from blood, obtained at week 24, from a patient treated with tofacitinib. This receptor was taken from a human donor with alopecia areata. DNA for the CDR3: TGTGCCAGCAGCCAAGAGGGGGCATTAACTGAAGCTTTCTTT. This translates into CASSQEGALTEAFF.